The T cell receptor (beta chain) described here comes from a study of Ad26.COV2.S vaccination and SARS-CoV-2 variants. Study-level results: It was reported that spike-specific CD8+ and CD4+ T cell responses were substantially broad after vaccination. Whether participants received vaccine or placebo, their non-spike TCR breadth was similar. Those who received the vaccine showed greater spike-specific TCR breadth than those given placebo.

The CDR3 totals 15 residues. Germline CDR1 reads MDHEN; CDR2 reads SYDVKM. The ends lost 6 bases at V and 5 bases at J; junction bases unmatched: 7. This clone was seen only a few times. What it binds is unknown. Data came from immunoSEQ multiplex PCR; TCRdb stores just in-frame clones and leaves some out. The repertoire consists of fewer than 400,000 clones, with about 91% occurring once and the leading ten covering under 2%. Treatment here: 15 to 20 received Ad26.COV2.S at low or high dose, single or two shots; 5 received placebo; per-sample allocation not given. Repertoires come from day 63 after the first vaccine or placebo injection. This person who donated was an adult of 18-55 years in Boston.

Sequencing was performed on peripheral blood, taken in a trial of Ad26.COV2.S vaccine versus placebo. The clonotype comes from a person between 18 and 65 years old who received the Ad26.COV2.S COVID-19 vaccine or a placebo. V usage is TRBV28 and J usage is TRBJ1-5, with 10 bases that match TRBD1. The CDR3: CASRPGQGPHQPQHF. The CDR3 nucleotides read TGTGCCAGCAGACCGGGACAGGGGCCCCATCAGCCCCAGCATTTT.